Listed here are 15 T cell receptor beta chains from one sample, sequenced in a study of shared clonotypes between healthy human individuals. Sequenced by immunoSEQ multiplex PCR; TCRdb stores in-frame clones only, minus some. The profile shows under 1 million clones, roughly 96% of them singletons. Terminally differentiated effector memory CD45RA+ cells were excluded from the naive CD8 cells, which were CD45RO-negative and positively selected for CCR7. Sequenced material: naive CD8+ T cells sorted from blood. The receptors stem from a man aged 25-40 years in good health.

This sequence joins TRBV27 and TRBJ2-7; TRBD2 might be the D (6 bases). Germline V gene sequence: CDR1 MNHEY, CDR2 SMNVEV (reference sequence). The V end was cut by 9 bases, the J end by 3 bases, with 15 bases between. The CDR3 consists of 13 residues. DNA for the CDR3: TGTGCCAGTCGTGAGATGGGGGGCTACGAGCAGTACTTC. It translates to CASREMGGYEQYF.

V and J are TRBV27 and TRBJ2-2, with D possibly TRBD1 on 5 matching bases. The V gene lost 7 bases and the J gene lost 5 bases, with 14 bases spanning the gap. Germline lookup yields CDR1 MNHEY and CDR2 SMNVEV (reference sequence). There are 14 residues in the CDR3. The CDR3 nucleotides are TGTGCCAGCAAGGGGTACCCGGTAACCGGGGAGCTGTTTTTT. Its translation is CASKGYPVTGELFF.

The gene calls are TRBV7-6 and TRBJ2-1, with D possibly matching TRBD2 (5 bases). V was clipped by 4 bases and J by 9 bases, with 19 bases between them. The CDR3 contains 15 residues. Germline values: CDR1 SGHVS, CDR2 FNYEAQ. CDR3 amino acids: CASSWGEGMDSEQFF. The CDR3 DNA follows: TGTGCCAGCAGCTGGGGAGAGGGTATGGATAGTGAGCAGTTCTTC.

The CDR3 DNA reads TGCAGCGTTGAAAAGCATGGCACCTACGAGCAGTACTTC. Encoded protein: CSVEKHGTYEQYF. The chain carries TRBV29-1 and TRBJ2-7; unclear D gene. Per the germline V gene, CDR1 is SQVTM and CDR2 is ANQGSEA. The CDR3 runs to 13 residues. V dropped 2 bases and J dropped 2 bases, with 10 bases sitting between them.

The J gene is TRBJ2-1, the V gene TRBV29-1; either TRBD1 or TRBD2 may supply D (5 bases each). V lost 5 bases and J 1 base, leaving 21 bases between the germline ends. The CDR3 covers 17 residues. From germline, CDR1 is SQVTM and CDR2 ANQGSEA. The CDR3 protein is CSVNGAANTKSYNEQFF. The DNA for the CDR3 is TGCAGCGTTAACGGGGCTGCAAACACAAAGTCCTACAATGAGCAGTTCTTC.

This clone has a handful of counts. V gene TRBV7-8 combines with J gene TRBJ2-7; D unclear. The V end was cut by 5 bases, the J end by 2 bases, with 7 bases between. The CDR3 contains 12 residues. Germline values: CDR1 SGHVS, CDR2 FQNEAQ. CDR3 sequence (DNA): TGTGCCAGCAGCGCGGACGCCTACGAGCAGTACTTC. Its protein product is CASSADAYEQYF.

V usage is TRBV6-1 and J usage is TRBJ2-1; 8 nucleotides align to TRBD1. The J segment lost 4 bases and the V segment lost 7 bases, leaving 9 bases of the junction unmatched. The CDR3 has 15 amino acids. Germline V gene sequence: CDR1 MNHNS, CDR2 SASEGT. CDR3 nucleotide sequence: TGTGCCAGCACCGCCGGACAGGGTAGATACAATGAGCAGTTCTTC. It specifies CASTAGQGRYNEQFF.

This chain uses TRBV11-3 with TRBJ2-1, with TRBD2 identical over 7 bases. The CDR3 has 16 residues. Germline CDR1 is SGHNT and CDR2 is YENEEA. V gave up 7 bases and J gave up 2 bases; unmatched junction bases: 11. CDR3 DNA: TGTGCCAGCACGTCTTCCCAGCGGGATCCCTACAATGAGCAGTTCTTC. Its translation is CASTSSQRDPYNEQFF.

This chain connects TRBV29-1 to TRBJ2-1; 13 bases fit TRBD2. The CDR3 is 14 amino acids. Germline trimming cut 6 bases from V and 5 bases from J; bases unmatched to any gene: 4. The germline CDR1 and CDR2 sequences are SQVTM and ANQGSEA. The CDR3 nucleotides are TGCAGCGTGGGACTAGCGGGACTAAACAATGAGCAGTTCTTC. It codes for CSVGLAGLNNEQFF.

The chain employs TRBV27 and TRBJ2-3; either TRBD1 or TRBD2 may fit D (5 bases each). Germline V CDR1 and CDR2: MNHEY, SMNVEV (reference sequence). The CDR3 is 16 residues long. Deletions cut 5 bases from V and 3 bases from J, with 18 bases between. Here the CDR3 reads CASSGFGAAWTDTQYF. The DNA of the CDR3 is TGTGCCAGCAGTGGGTTCGGGGCCGCCTGGACAGATACGCAGTATTTT.

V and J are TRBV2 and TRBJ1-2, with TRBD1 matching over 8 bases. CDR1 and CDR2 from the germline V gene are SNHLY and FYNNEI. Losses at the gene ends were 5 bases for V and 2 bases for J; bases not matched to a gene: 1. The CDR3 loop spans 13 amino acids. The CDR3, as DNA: TGTGCCAGCAGTAGGACAGGGAACTATGGCTACACCTTC. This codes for CASSRTGNYGYTF.

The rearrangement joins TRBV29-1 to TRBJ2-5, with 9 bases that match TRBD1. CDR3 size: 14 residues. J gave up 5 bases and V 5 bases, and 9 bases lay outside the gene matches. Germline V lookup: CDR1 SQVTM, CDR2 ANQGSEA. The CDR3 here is CSVSTQGAGETQYF. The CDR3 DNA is TGCAGCGTTTCGACACAGGGGGCGGGGGAGACCCAGTACTTC.

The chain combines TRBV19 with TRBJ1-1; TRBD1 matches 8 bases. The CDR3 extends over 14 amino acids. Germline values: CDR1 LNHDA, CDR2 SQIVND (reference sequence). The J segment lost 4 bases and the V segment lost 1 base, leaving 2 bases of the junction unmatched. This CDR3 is CASSIGTGGTEAFF. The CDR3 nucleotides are TGTGCCAGTAGTATAGGCACAGGGGGCACTGAAGCTTTCTTT. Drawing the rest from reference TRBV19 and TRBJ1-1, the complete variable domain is DGGITQSPKYLFRKEGQNVTLSCEQNLNHDAMYWYRQDPGQGLRLIYYSQIVNDFQKGDIAEGYSVSREKKESFPLTVTSAQKNPTAFYLCASSIGTGGTEAFFGQGTRLTVV.

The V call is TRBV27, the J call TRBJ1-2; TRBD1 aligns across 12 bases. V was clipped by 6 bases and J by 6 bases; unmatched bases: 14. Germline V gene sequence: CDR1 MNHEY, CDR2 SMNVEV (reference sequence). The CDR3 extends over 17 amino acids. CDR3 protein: CASSSNPGQGATNGYTF. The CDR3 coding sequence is TGTGCCAGCAGCTCAAACCCGGGACAGGGGGCAACGAATGGCTACACCTTC.

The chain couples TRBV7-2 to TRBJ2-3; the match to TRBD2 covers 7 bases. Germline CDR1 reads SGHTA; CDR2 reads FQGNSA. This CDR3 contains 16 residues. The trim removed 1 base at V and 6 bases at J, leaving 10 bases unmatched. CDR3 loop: CASSLVSREYMDTQYF. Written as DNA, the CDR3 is TGTGCCAGCAGCTTAGTTTCGCGGGAGTATATGGATACGCAGTATTTT.